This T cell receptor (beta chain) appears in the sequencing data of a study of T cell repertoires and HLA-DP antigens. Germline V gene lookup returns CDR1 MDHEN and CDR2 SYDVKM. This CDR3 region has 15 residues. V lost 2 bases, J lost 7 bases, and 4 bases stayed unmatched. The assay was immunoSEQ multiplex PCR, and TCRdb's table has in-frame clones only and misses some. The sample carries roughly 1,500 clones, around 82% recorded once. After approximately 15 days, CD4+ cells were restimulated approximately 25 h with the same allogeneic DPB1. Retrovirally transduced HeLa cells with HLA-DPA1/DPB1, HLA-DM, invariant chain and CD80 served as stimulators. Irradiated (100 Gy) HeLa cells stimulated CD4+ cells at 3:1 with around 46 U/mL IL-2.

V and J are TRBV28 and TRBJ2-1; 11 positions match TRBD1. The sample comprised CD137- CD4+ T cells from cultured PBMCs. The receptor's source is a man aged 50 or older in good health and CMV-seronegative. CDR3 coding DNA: TGTGCCAGCAGTTTACTCGGACAGGGGGCAAATGAGCAGTTCTTC. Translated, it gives CASSLLGQGANEQFF.